Sequencing of this T cell receptor beta chain was carried out in a study of blood T cell repertoires in COVID-19. Whole-study context: The origin of the acute and convalescent COVID-19 samples was the United States, Italy and Spain. The cDNA or gDNA used as material had been derived from T cells, B-cell-depleted T cells, or PBMCs.

This CDR3 is 15 amino acids long. V gave up 0 bases and J gave up 4 bases; unmatched junction bases: 6. In germline, CDR1 is SGHNT, CDR2 YYREEE (reference sequence). Original processing methods: Reference gene primer amplification gave nucleated cell count estimates. Sequencing was performed with immunoSEQ multiplex PCR; in TCRdb, only in-frame clones are kept and a portion is missing. Clonal size and the V and J genes are those of that table, whereas D and trimming came from the DNA. Counted here are 200,000 to 300,000 clones, around 87% occurring once; the ten biggest clones make up 2% to 3%. The gene calls are TRBV5-4 and TRBJ2-7; 8 bases line up with TRBD1. The receptor was isolated from a woman between 50 and 59 years old with acute or convalescent COVID-19. The sample was peripheral blood. As DNA, the CDR3 is TGTGCCAGCAGCTTGGCGGCAGGGGGCATATACGAGCAGTACTTC. It encodes CASSLAAGGIYEQYF.